The 9 T cell receptor beta chains in this list originate from one sample, sequenced in a study of regulatory and conventional T cells in RAG deficiency (dated by TCRdb to about 2017). Library generation was performed with the immunoSEQ multiplex PCR assay. TCRdb retrieved this table from immuneACCESS and kept in-frame rearrangements only. Not all clones are present; in checked studies, unresolved V genes account for under half, and no reason is known for the remainder. The sample yields approximately 35,000 clones; about 78% were counted once. 3% to 4% of the sample lies in the top ten. Before genomic DNA extraction, conventional CD4+ T cells were purified from blood as CD25-low CD127-high cells. This sample also appeared in a second study, on regulatory T cells. The second paper states: The multiplex PCR relied on 52 forward TRBV primers and 13 reverse TRBJ primers, and amplification bias was corrected through assay-based and computational methods.

The sequencing sample was made of CD4+ effector T cells sorted from blood. These receptors were obtained from a human donor in good health.

The chain recombines TRBV4-1 with TRBJ1-5, with D uncertain. V lost 2 bases and J 7 bases, leaving 18 bases between the germline ends. Germline-derived CDR1 and CDR2 are MGHRA and YSYEKL. The CDR3 length is 16 residues. This CDR3 is CASSQLSGLTVQPQHF. The CDR3 DNA is TGCGCCAGCAGCCAACTATCGGGCCTTACGGTCCAGCCCCAGCATTTT.

The chain recombines TRBV10-3 with TRBJ2-2, with D perhaps TRBD1 or TRBD2 (5 bases each). The V and J ends lost 3 bases and 4 bases respectively, with 12 bases between them. Germline V gene data show CDR1 as ENHRY and CDR2 as SYGVKD. There are 15 residues in the CDR3. CDR3 nucleotides: TGTGCCATCAGTGAAAGGGGACCACCCACCGGGGAGCTGTTTTTT. It encodes CAISERGPPTGELFF.

The chain combines TRBV5-1 with TRBJ1-5, with D uncertain. The CDR3 consists of 14 residues. Germline V lookup: CDR1 SGHRS, CDR2 YFSETQ. Trimming removed 0 bases at V and 5 bases at J, with 9 bases between. CDR3 sequence (DNA): TGCGCCAGCAGCTTGGACGGTGGTGATCAGCCCCAGCATTTT. Amino acids: CASSLDGGDQPQHF.

The rearrangement joins TRBV29-1 to TRBJ1-1; 12 nucleotides line up with TRBD1. Germline V gives CDR1 SQVTM, CDR2 ANQGSEA. V was pared by 6 bases and J by 5 bases, with 7 bases of the junction left unmatched. This CDR3 contains 14 residues. CDR3 sequence reads: CSVVGQGARTEAFF. CDR3 bases: TGCAGCGTCGTGGGACAGGGGGCGCGGACTGAAGCTTTCTTT.

V is TRBV28 and J is TRBJ1-1; D uncertain. Germline values: CDR1 MDHEN, CDR2 SYDVKM. The CDR3 spans 14 residues. Trimming took off 7 bases at V and 5 bases at J, with 17 bases between the two ends. The chain's CDR3 is CASISSLGRTEAFF. The DNA of the CDR3 is TGTGCCAGCATCTCGAGCTTAGGCAGGACTGAAGCTTTCTTT.

This clone was picked up a small number of times. This chain joins TRBV28 and TRBJ1-2; D is undetermined. The CDR3 consists of 13 residues. Per the germline V gene, CDR1 is MDHEN and CDR2 is SYDVKM. Trimming stripped 5 bases from V and 4 bases from J, with 11 bases between. The chain's CDR3 is CASSRTRVYGYTF. The CDR3, as DNA: TGTGCCAGCAGTAGAACGCGAGTCTATGGCTACACCTTC.

This clone turned up a few times. V and J are TRBV19 and TRBJ1-5; D unclear. CDR1 LNHDA and CDR2 SQIVND come from the germline V gene (reference sequence). V lost 6 bases to trimming and J lost 0 bases, with 15 bases between them. This CDR3 is built from 16 residues. DNA for the CDR3: TGTGCCAGTAGCAACCTCGGTGGAGGTAGCAATCAGCCCCAGCATTTT. Translated, it gives CASSNLGGGSNQPQHF.

The chain carries TRBV27 and TRBJ1-4, with a tentative D call TRBD1 (6 bases). This CDR3 is 16 amino acids long. Deletions cut 0 bases from V and 3 bases from J, with 11 bases between. CDR1 and CDR2 (germline): MNHEY, SMNVEV (reference sequence). CDR3 nucleotides: TGTGCCAGCAGTTTATCACAGGGTCGTGCTAATGAAAAACTGTTTTTT. Protein: CASSLSQGRANEKLFF.

The genes are TRBV29-1 and TRBJ1-2; D unresolved. V gave up 4 bases and J gave up 0 bases, with 12 bases separating them. The CDR3 is 14 amino acids. CDR1 is SQVTM, CDR2 ANQGSEA, per germline. CDR3 in amino acids: CSVGISSANYGYTF. Here the CDR3 DNA reads TGCAGCGTTGGTATCAGCTCCGCTAACTATGGCTACACCTTC.